The next 5 T cell receptor beta chains were all read from a single sample in a study of control samples from healthy donors and cancer patients. Assay used: immunoSEQ multiplex PCR; TCRdb lists only in-frame clones, some missing. The top ten hold around 7.6% of the sample, which has 95,000 to 150,000 clones, more than 85% seen once. Sequencing input: blood. These receptors all stem from a woman between 18 and 29 years old in good health.

This chain joins TRBV18 and TRBJ1-4; no clear D gene. Looked up from germline, CDR1 is KGHSH and CDR2 is LQKENI. The CDR3 runs to 13 residues. Trimming left V 3 bases short and J 6 bases short, with 8 bases between. CDR3 nucleotide sequence: TGTGCCAGCTCACCTGGACTTGATGAAAAACTGTTTTTT. Protein: CASSPGLDEKLFF.

CDR3 sequence reads: CASSLMGFGRDTQYF. CDR3 sequence (DNA): TGTGCCAGCAGCTTAATGGGGTTCGGCAGAGATACGCAGTATTTT. The rearrangement joins TRBV7-3 to TRBJ2-3, with D unresolved. Germline assignment: CDR1 SGHTA and CDR2 FQGTGA. The CDR3 contains 15 residues. The V and J ends lost 1 base and 5 bases respectively, with 13 bases between them.

The chain joins TRBV6-5 to TRBJ2-7; maybe TRBD1 (5 bases). V gave up 6 bases and J gave up 7 bases, with 19 bases separating them. Germline values: CDR1 MNHEY, CDR2 SVGAGI. There are 14 residues in the CDR3. The CDR3 coding sequence is TGTGCCAGCAGGCTAGGGGCCTCGGCTAATGAGCAGTACTTC. Protein: CASRLGASANEQYF.

On this clone itself: At one end the junction does not follow the germline gene, possibly because of a read error. CDR3 in DNA: TGTGCCAGCAGCAGAGATACGCAGTATTTT. This sequence encodes CASSRDTQYF. V is TRBV2 and J is TRBJ2-3; D uncertain. Germline V gene sequence: CDR1 SNHLY, CDR2 FYNNEI. The CDR3 is 10 residues long. Using reference TRBV2 and TRBJ2-3 for the parts outside the CDR3, the full variable domain is EPEVTQTPSHQVTQMGQEVILRCVPISNHLYFYWYRQILGQKVEFLVSFYNNEISEKSEIFDDQFSVERPDGSNFTLKIRSTKLEDSAMYFCASSRDTQYFGPGTRLTVL.

The chain couples TRBV28 to TRBJ1-2; 9 nucleotides align to TRBD1. Germline V gene lookup returns CDR1 MDHEN and CDR2 SYDVKM. V was clipped by 5 bases and J by 4 bases; unmatched bases: 8. The CDR3 runs to 15 residues. The CDR3 coding sequence is TGTGCCAGCAGTCCCCAGGACAGGGGATTCTATGGCTACACCTTC. This codes for CASSPQDRGFYGYTF.